The entry that follows covers one T cell receptor beta chain sequence. No cognate antigen has been identified for it. No base qualities exist here, and no much larger clone lies one base off it. The data were obtained in a study of CD8 T cells in Susac syndrome (dated by TCRdb to between 2019 and 2020). Turning to the overall study: Repertoire sequencing was used to test whether CD8+ T cell activation and differentiation in Susac syndrome was antigen driven. What the work shows at the level of the full study, not this receptor alone: The number of individuals in the TCR sequencing and HLA analysis was acknowledged as relatively small.

High-throughput TCR beta sequencing profiled peripheral blood CD8+ and CD4+ T cells from healthy donors, Susac syndrome patients and multiple sclerosis patients. The healthy donors served as controls matched for age and sex. Bulk CD8+ and CD4+ T cells were purified by magnetic negative isolation, while CD8+ TEMRA cells were enriched using FACS. Blood was collected in EDTA tubes and processed within 24 hours, with PBMCs isolated through density gradient centrifugation. PBMCs intended for TCR sequencing were cryopreserved in liquid nitrogen and were subsequently thawed in a 37 degrees C water bath. The sorted or isolated CD4+, CD8+ and CD8+ TEMRA cells reached a purity of at least 90%. RNA was extracted with the RNeasy kit and roughly 0.5 to 1 ug was reverse transcribed using random hexamers. The immunoSEQ multiplex PCR assay, which covers 54 Vbeta and 13 Jbeta segments, was used to amplify TCR beta CDR3 regions. To correct PCR amplification bias, a synthetic template baseline was used for both primer optimization and computational correction. In the paper's pipeline: Reads were annotated to V, D and J genes according to IMGT and were analyzed with immunoSEQ Analyzer, with only productive sequences retained. Clonality was calculated as one minus the Shannon entropy normalized by log2 of the number of productive unique sequences. For each patient and control, public and private clones were evaluated among the 100 most prevalent clones. Clones were defined as Susac-specific when absent from the healthy and MS cohorts, from approximately 970 published viral clones and from other ImmuneACCESS disease sequences. TCRdb applied fastp at Q25 and MiXCR to the public reads, then kept only in-frame beta chains. Duplicate CDR3 protein sequences are folded into a single record with the most common DNA and genes. TCRdb's processing, not the study's, gives the V and J calls here. In all, the sample holds 100,000 to 150,000 distinct CDR3 sequences, and around 94% of those were seen once. The ten top clones hold roughly 0.091% of the sample.

This sequence originates from a human donor in good health. The sequencing input was CD4+ T cells from PBMCs.

The CDR3 reads as follows: CATNPGPKPHEQYF. The DNA sequence is given as TGTGCCACTAATCCGGGACCCAAACCCCACGAGCAGTACTTC. The rearranged chain carries TRBV2 and TRBJ2-7; the D region is possibly TRBD1 or TRBD2, each matching across 5 bases. V and J lose 10 bases and 5 bases, and a span of 21 bases separates them. The CDR3 runs 14 residues from the cysteine to the phenylalanine. Only the CDR3 portion is preserved as DNA: 42 bases, with reading frame beginning at the first base. Via the germline V gene, CDR1 is SNHLY and CDR2 FYNNEI.